This TCR beta chain was retrieved from a study of tumor-infiltrating lymphocytes in primary liver carcinoma. Study background: Each of the samples returned roughly 3.65 to 7.5 million productive TCRbeta reads (a yield similar across tissue types).

Germline DNA was also extracted, and blood RNA derived from unsorted whole blood. Reverse transcription of approximately 500 ng total RNA with a constant-region primer produced TCR beta cDNA. Researchers made the TCR beta libraries by running three nested multiplex PCR rounds with slightly modified ARM-PCR. TCRdb reprocessed the multiplex PCR reads with MiXCR, giving one entry per CDR3 protein. The sample has fewer than 350,000 distinct CDR3 sequences; 55% to 65% are singletons. The specimen sequenced was peripheral blood. The source is a man in his forties with primary liver carcinoma and hepatitis B virus infection.

Here the CDR3 reads CASSVSLRGGEQYF. The DNA for the CDR3 is TGCGCCAGCAGTGTGTCCCTCAGGGGAGGCGAGCAGTACTTC. The rearrangement joins TRBV10-2 to TRBJ2-7; D may correspond to TRBD1 or TRBD2 (6 bases each). Per the germline V gene, CDR1 is WSHSY and CDR2 is SAAADI. CDR3 size: 14 residues. With 4 bases removed from V and 6 bases from J, the gap between germline ends came to 16 bases.